This paragraph covers one T cell receptor (beta chain) sequence. The data were obtained in a study of blood T cell repertoires in COVID-19. The wider study: The origin of the acute and convalescent COVID-19 samples was the United States, Italy and Spain. Nucleic acid was either cDNA or gDNA, and it came from T cells, B-cell-depleted T cells, or PBMCs.

Profiling relied on immunoSEQ multiplex PCR, and the TCRdb table lists in-frame clones only, not all of them. The repertoire includes around 240,000 clones, 90% of them detected once, and around 0.87% sits in the top ten. Grouping used clinical history reported by participants in a survey and questionnaire. In the 2 weeks before study entry, exposed participants met a COVID-19 case, which was PCR-confirmed or clinician-diagnosed. Material: PBMCs or T cells enriched from blood (not recorded which). This receptor was identified in a man aged 50 to 59 who had been exposed to COVID-19.

CDR3 sequence reads: CASSLQGAEKLFF. CDR3 bases: TGTGCCAGCAGCTTACAGGGAGCCGAAAAACTGTTTTTT. The rearrangement links TRBV5-4 to TRBJ1-4; D is possibly TRBD1 (6 bases). This CDR3 comprises 13 residues. Trimming removed 2 bases at V and 8 bases at J, with 10 bases between. The germline V gene has CDR1 SGHNT and CDR2 YYREEE (reference sequence).